The rows below give T cell receptor beta chains drawn from one sample of a study of post-analysis software for immune sequencing data. MiXCR, applied by TCRdb to the PCR reads, yields one record per CDR3 protein. The sample lists about 540,000 distinct CDR3 sequences, 30% to 40% occurring once. The sample comprised blood. Receptors originate from a girl between 2 and 17 years old with multiple sclerosis. Each CDR3 is given with its conserved first and last residue. The D gene is left open where the match is weak. The size entry is marked missing in some rows and otherwise reads once, few, many or a size class.

TRBJ2-3,.,TRBV7-2,TRBD1,TGTGCCAGCAGAACAAGACAGGGGGGAGATACGCAGTATTTT,CASRTRQGGDTQYF
TRBJ2-2,.,TRBV9,.,TGTGCCAGCAGCGTGACAGCAGCGAACACCGGGGAGCTGTTTTTT,CASSVTAANTGELFF
TRBJ2-7,few,TRBV7-8,.,TGTGCCAGCAGCTTAGCCATTCTGGACGAGCAGTACTTC,CASSLAILDEQYF
TRBJ2-5,.,TRBV20-1,TRBD2,TGCAGTGCTAGACGGGGGGGGCAAGAGACCCAGTACTTC,CSARRGGQETQYF
TRBJ2-1,.,TRBV7-9,.,TGTGCCAGCAGCTGGGGGGCCTACAATGAGCAGTTCTTC,CASSWGAYNEQFF
TRBJ2-1,.,TRBV6-6,.,TGTGCCAGCAGTTACCACGGGACAACCTACAATGAGCAGTTCTTC,CASSYHGTTYNEQFF
TRBJ2-3,.,TRBV7-9,.,TGTGCCAGCAGCCCGGTATTTAGACCCTCAGCTACGCAGTATTTT,CASSPVFRPSATQYF
TRBJ1-5,few,TRBV2,.,TGTGCCAGCACAACAGACAATAGCAATCAGCCCCAGCATTTT,CASTTDNSNQPQHF
TRBJ2-7,.,TRBV20-1,TRBD1,TGCGGTGCCAAGACAGGGAAGAACTACGAGCAGTACTTC,CGAKTGKNYEQYF
TRBJ2-1,.,TRBV4-1,TRBD2,TGCGCCAGCAGCCAAGATATCGGGACTAGCGGGGGGGGCTCCTACAATGAGCAGTTCTTC,CASSQDIGTSGGGSYNEQFF
TRBJ1-4,few,TRBV4-2,.,TGTGCCAGCAGCCAAGGGGGTGCAGGGGTCCTAGCAACTAATGAAAAACTGTTTTTT,CASSQGGAGVLATNEKLFF
TRBJ1-2,few,TRBV5-1,.,TGCGCCAGCAGCTTGGTGTTCGGTGGTTCTGGCTACACCTTC,CASSLVFGGSGYTF
TRBJ2-1,.,TRBV18,.,TGTGCCAGCTCACCACCGTTAGGACAAGGAGCTGAGCAGTTCTTC,CASSPPLGQGAEQFF
TRBJ1-1,.,TRBV29-1,TRBD1,TGCAGCGTTGATTGGGGGGGACAGGGAGGGTTCACTGAAGCTTTCTTT,CSVDWGGQGGFTEAFF
TRBJ2-3,few,TRBV28,TRBD2,TGTGCCAGCAGTTTCGCAACGGGGGGGGCAGATACGCAGTATTTT,CASSFATGGADTQYF
TRBJ1-1,few,TRBV20-1,.,TGCAGTGCTAGAGTAGGGGGAGACACTGAAGCTTTCTTT,CSARVGGDTEAFF
TRBJ2-3,few,TRBV6-1,TRBD1,TGTGCCAGCAGTCCCTCCCGGGCAATCGCAGGGGGCTTCGGAGATACGCAGTATTTT,CASSPSRAIAGGFGDTQYF
TRBJ1-6,.,TRBV11-2,.,TGTGCCAGCAGACCGATCAGAGGGGGAAAGGATAATTCACCCCTCCACTTT,CASRPIRGGKDNSPLHF
TRBJ2-5,few,TRBV10-3,.,TGTGCCATCAGTGAGTCCCGAGCAGAGACCCAGTACTTC,CAISESRAETQYF
TRBJ1-2,once,TRBV20-1,TRBD1,TGCAGTGCCGCCCCAAGGACAGGGACCTCGCGTGGCTACACCTTC,CSAAPRTGTSRGYTF